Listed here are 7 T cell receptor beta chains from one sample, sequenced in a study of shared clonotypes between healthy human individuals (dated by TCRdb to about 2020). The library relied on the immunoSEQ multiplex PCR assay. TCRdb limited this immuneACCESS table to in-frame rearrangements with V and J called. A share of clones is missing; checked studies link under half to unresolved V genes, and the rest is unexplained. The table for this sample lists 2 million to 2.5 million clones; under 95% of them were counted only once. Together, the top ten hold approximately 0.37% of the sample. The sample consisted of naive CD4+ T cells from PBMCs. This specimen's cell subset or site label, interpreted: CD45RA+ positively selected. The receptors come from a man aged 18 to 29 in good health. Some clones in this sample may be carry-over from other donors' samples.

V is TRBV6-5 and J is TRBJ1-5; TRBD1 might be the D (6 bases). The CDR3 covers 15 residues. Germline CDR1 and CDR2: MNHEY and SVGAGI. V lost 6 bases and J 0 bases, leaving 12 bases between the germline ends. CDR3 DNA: TGTGCCAGCAGCCGGAACAGGGTTAGCAATCAGCCCCAGCATTTT. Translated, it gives CASSRNRVSNQPQHF.

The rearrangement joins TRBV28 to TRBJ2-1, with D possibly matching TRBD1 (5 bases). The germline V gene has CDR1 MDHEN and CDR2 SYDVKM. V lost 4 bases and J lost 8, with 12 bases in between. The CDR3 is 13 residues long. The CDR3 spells CASSSVGRDEQFF. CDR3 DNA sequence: TGTGCCAGCAGTTCTGTGGGCAGGGATGAGCAGTTCTTC. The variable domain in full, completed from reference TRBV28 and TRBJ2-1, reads DVKVTQSSRYLVKRTGEKVFLECVQDMDHENMFWYRQDPGLGLRLIYFSYDVKMKEKGDIPEGYSVSREKKERFSLILESASTNQTSMYLCASSSVGRDEQFFGPGTRLTVL.

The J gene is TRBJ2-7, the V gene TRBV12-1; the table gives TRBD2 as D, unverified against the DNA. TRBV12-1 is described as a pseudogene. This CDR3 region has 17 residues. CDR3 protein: CASSPRDRGKTSYEQYF. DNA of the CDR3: TGTGCCAGCAGCCCCCGTGATCGGGGGAAAACCTCCTACGAGCAGTACTTC.

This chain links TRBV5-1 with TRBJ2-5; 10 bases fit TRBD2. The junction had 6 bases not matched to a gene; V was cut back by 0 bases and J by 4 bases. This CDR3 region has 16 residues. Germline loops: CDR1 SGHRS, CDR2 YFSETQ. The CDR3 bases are TGCGCCAGCAGCTTGGGGCCTAGCGGGAGAGGAGAGACCCAGTACTTC. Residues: CASSLGPSGRGETQYF.

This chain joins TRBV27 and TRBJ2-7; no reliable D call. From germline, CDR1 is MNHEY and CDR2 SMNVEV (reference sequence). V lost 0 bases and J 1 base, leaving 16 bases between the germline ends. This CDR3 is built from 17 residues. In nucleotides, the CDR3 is TGTGCCAGCAGTTTATCCACCCCAAAGGGCCCTTCCTACGAGCAGTACTTC. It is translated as CASSLSTPKGPSYEQYF.

Here the CDR3 reads CADGPPTRQKPNYGYTF. CDR3 sequence (DNA): TGTGCCGACGGCCCCCCTACACGACAGAAACCAAACTATGGCTACACCTTC. This chain links TRBV28 with TRBJ1-2, with a possible D match to TRBD1 (5 bases). The CDR3 contains 17 residues. The germline CDR1 and CDR2 sequences are MDHEN and SYDVKM. V shed 11 bases and J shed 2 bases, with 27 bases lying between them.

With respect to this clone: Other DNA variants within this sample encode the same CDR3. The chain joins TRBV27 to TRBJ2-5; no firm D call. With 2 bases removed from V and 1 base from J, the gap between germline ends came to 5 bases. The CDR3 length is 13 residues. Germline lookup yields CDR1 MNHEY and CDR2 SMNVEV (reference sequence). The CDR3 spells CASSLRSQETQYF. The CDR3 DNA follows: TGTGCCAGCAGTTTACGGTCCCAAGAGACCCAGTACTTC.